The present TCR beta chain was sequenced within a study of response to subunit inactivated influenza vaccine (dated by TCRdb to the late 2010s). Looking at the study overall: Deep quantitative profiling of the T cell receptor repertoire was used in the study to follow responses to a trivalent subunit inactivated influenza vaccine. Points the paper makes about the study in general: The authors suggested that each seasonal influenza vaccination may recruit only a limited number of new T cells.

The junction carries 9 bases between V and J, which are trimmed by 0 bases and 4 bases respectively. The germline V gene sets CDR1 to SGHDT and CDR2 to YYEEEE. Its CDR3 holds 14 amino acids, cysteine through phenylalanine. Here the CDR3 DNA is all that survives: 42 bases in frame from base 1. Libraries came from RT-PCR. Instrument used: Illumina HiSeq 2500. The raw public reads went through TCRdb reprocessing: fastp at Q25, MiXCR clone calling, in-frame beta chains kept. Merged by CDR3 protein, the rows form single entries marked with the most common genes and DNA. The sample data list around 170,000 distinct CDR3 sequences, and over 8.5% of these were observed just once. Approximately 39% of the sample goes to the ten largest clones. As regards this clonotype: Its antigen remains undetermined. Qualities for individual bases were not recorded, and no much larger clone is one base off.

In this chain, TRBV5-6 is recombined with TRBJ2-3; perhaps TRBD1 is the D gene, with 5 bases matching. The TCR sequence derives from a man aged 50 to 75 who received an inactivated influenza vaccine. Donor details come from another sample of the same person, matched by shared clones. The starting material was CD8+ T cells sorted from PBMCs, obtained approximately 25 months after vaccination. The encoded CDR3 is CASSLATAPDTQYF. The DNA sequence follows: TGTGCCAGCAGCTTGGCGACAGCCCCAGATACGCAGTATTTT. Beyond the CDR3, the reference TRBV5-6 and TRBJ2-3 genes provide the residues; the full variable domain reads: DAGVTQSPTHLIKTRGQQVTLRCSPKSGHDTVSWYQQALGQGPQFIFQYYEEEERQRGNFPDRFSGHQFPNYSSELNVNALLLGDSALYLCASSLATAPDTQYFGPGTRLTVL.